This T cell receptor beta chain came from a study of blood T cell repertoires in COVID-19. Study-wide background: T cells, B-cell-depleted T cells, or PBMCs supplied cDNA or gDNA.

Profiled with immunoSEQ multiplex PCR; TCRdb holds only in-frame clones, not every one. The top ten hold around 5% of the sample, which has around 41,000 clones, 85% to 95% seen once. The CDR3 has 19 amino acids. CDR1 is KGHSH and CDR2 is LQKENI in the germline V gene. Trimming shortened V by 1 base and J by 3 bases, and 25 bases separated the two germline ends. The chain is built from TRBV18 and TRBJ2-7, with D tentatively TRBD2 (6 bases). The receptor's source is a human donor in a cohort sampled during active COVID-19. Sequencing was done on a sample of peripheral blood. Here the CDR3 reads CASSPLSGTPNTLSYEQYF. The DNA of the CDR3 is TGTGCCAGCTCACCACTTTCAGGGACTCCTAATACACTGAGCTACGAGCAGTACTTC. Full variable domain (outside the CDR3, taken from reference TRBV18 and TRBJ2-7): NAGVMQNPRHLVRRRGQEARLRCSPMKGHSHVYWYRQLPEEGLKFMVYLQKENIIDESGMPKERFSAEFPKEGPSILRIQQVVRGDSAAYFCASSPLSGTPNTLSYEQYFGPGTRLTVT.